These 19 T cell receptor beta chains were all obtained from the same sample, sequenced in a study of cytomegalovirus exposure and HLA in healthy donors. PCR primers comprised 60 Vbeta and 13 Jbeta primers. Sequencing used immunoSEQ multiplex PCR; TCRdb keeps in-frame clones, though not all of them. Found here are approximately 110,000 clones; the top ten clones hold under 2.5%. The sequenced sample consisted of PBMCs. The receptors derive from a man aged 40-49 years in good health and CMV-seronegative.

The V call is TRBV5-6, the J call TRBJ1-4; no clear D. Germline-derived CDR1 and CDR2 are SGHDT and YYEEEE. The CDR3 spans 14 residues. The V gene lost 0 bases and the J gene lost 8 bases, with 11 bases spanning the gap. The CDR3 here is CASSLAGPGEKLFF. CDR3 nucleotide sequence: TGTGCCAGCAGCTTGGCTGGTCCCGGGGAAAAACTGTTTTTT.

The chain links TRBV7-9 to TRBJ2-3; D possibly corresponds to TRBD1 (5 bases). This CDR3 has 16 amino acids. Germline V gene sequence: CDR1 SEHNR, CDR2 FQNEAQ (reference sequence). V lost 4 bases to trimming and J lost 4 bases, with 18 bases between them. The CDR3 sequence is CASSYPATDAADTQYF. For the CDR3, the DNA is TGTGCCAGCAGCTACCCGGCGACAGACGCGGCAGATACGCAGTATTTT. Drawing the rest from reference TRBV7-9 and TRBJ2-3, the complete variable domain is DTGVSQNPRHKITKRGQNVTFRCDPISEHNRLYWYRQTLGQGPEFLTYFQNEAQLEKSRLLSDRFSAERPKGSFSTLEIQRTEQGDSAMYLCASSYPATDAADTQYFGPGTRLTVL.

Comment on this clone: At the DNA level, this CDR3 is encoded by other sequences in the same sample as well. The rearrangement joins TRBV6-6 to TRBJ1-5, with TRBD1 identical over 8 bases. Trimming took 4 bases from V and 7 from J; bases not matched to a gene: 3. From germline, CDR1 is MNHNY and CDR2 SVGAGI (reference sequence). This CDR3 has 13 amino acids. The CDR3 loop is CASSSQGAQPQHF. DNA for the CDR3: TGTGCCAGCAGTTCCCAGGGGGCCCAGCCCCAGCATTTT.

CDR3 nucleotides: TGTGCCAGCAGTGAGGGAGGGCGGGGGATGAACACTGAAGCTTTCTTT. Amino acids: CASSEGGRGMNTEAFF. V gene TRBV2 combines with J gene TRBJ1-1, with D perhaps TRBD1 (5 bases). Germline V gene sequence: CDR1 SNHLY, CDR2 FYNNEI. The CDR3 is 16 amino acids. V shed 3 bases and J shed 0 bases, with 14 bases lying between them.

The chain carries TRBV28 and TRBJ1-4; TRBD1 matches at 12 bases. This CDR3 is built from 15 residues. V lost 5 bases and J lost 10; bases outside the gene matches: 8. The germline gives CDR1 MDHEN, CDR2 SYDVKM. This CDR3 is CASSPAGQGARKLFF. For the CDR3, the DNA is TGTGCCAGCAGTCCGGCGGGACAGGGGGCGCGAAAACTGTTTTTT.

The CDR3 nucleotides read TGCGCCAGCAGCCTTGGCAGGGGGCAAGATCTGAACACTGAAGCTTTCTTT. Translation: CASSLGRGQDLNTEAFF. The V call is TRBV4-1, the J call TRBJ1-1; 8 nucleotides line up with TRBD1. V lost 4 bases, J lost 0 bases, and 10 bases stayed unmatched. CDR1 and CDR2 from the germline V gene are MGHRA and YSYEKL. The CDR3 loop spans 17 amino acids.

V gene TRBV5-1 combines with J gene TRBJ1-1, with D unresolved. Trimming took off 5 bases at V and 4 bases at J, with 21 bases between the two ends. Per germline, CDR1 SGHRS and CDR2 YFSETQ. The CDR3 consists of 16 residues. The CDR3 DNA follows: TGCGCCAGCAGGAGGAAGCTTGGTGGATCGGGCACTGAAGCTTTCTTT. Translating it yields CASRRKLGGSGTEAFF.

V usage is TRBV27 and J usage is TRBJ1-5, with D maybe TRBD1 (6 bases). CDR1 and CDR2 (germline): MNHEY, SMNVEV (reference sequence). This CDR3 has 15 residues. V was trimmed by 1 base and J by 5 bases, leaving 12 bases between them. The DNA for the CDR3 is TGTGCCAGCAGTTTATTCCGGGACACCTATCAGCCCCAGCATTTT. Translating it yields CASSLFRDTYQPQHF.

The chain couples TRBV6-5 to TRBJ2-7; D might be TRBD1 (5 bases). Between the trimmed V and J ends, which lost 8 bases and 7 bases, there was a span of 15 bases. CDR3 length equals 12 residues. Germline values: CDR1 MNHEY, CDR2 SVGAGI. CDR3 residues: CASRSGRDEQYF. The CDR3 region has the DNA TGTGCCAGCCGGAGTGGCAGGGATGAGCAGTACTTC.

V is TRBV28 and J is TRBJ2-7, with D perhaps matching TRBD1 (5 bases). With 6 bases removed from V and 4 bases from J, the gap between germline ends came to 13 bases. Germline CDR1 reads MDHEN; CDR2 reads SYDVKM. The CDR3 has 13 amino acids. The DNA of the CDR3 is TGTGCCAGCAGCCCTCCTGACAGTTACGAGCAGTACTTC. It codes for CASSPPDSYEQYF.

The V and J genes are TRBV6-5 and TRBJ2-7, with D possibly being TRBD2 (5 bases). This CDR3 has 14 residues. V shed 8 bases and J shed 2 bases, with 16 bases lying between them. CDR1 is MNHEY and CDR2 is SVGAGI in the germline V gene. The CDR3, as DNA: TGTGCCAGCGGGAGCACCGGGGTCGCCTACGAGCAGTACTTC. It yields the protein CASGSTGVAYEQYF.

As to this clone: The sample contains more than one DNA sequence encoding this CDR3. The CDR3, as DNA: TGCGCCAGCAGCTTGGAACAGGGGAGAAATCAGCCCCAGCATTTT. Translating gives CASSLEQGRNQPQHF. The chain carries TRBV5-1 and TRBJ1-5; 7 bases are shared with TRBD1. Germline CDR1 and CDR2: SGHRS and YFSETQ. V was pared by 0 bases and J by 4 bases, with 4 bases of the junction left unmatched. The CDR3 runs 15 residues.

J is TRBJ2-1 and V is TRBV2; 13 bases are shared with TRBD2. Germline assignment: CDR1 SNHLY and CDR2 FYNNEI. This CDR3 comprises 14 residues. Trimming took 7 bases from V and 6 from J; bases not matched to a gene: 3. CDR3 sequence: CASNGLAGVNEQFF. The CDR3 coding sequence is TGTGCCAGCAATGGACTAGCGGGAGTCAATGAGCAGTTCTTC.

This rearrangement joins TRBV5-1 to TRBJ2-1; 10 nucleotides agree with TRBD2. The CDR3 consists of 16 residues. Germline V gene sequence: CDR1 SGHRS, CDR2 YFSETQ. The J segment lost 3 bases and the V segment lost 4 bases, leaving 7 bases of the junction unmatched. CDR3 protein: CASSPELAGNYNEQFF. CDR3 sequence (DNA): TGCGCCAGCAGCCCCGAACTAGCGGGAAACTACAATGAGCAGTTCTTC.

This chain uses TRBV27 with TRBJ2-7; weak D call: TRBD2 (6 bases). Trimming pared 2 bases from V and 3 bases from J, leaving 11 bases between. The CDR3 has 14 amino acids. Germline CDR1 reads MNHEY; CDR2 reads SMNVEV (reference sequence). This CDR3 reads CASSLGGIIYEQYF. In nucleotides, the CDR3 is TGTGCCAGCAGTTTAGGCGGGATCATCTACGAGCAGTACTTC.

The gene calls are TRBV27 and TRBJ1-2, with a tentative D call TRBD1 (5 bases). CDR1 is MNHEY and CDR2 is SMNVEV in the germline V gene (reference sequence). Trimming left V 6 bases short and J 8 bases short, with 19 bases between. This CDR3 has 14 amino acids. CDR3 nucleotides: TGTGCCAGCAGCCTTCTGGTGCAGGGCCCCGGCTACACCTTC. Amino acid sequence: CASSLLVQGPGYTF.

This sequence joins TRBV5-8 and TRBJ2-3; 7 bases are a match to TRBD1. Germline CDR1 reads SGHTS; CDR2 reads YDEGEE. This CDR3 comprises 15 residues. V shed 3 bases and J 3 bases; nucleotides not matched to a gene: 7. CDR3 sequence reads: CASSSAGTVTDTQYF. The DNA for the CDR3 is TGTGCCAGCAGCTCAGCCGGGACAGTGACAGATACGCAGTATTTT.

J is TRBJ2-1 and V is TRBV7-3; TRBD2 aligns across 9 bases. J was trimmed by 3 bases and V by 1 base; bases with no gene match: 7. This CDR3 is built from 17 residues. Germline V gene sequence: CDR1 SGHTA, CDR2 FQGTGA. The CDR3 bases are TGTGCCAGCAGCTTAATAGGCGGGAGGGAATACTACAATGAGCAGTTCTTC. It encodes CASSLIGGREYYNEQFF.

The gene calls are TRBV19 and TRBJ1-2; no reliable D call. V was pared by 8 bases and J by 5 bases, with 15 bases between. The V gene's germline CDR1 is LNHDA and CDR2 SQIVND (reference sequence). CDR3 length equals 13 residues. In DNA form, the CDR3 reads TGTGCCAGTGGCATTGAGGGTGGATATGGCTACACCTTC. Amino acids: CASGIEGGYGYTF.